One and the same sample provided the 9 T cell receptor beta chains below, sequenced in a study. TCRdb passed the 5' RACE reads through MiXCR, listing each CDR3 protein once. The sample yields several thousand distinct CDR3 sequences, around 56% seen once. The sequenced sample consisted of naive CD4+ T cells sorted from blood. The subset is: naive CD4+ T cells, CD4+CD45RA+CD25-. The source is a female donor with breast cancer.

This sequence joins TRBV7-2 and TRBJ1-5; a possible D gene is TRBD1 (5 bases). Germline V lookup: CDR1 SGHTA, CDR2 FQGNSA. This CDR3 is built from 15 residues. V dropped 2 bases and J dropped 5 bases, with 13 bases sitting between them. CDR3 DNA: TGTGCCAGCAGCTTATCAGGGAGTAGGGATCAGCCCCAGCATTTT. It specifies CASSLSGSRDQPQHF.

This clonotype was detected only a few times. The chain is built from TRBV5-1 and TRBJ1-4, with D perhaps TRBD1 (5 bases). CDR1 SGHRS and CDR2 YFSETQ come from the germline V gene. The CDR3 covers 14 residues. V was cut by 0 bases and J by 5 bases, with 8 bases left in between. The CDR3 DNA is TGCGCCAGCAGCTTGGCCGGGGGAAATGAAAAACTGTTTTTT. Translation: CASSLAGGNEKLFF.

The chain links TRBV7-3 to TRBJ2-1, with a tentative D call TRBD1 (6 bases). The CDR3 is 12 amino acids. V lost 2 bases, J lost 7 bases, and 6 bases lay in between. Germline V CDR1 and CDR2: SGHTA, FQGTGA. As DNA, the CDR3 is TGTGCCAGCAGCTTACAGGGGAATGAGCAGTTCTTC. Translated, it gives CASSLQGNEQFF.

Concerning this clonotype itself: Compared with germline, one end of the junction differs, possibly owing to a read error. The chain recombines TRBV5-8 with TRBJ2-1; a possible D gene is TRBD2 (6 bases). Per the germline V gene, CDR1 is SGHTS and CDR2 is YDEGEE. The CDR3 contains 15 residues. The DNA of the CDR3 is TGTGCCAGCAGTCCCCGGGGGTTCTCCTACAATGAGCAGCTCTTC. Amino acid sequence: CASSPRGFSYNEQLF.

The chain links TRBV5-1 to TRBJ1-2, with 9 bases that match TRBD1. The germline gives CDR1 SGHRS, CDR2 YFSETQ. The CDR3 runs to 17 residues. With 4 bases clipped from V and 3 bases from J, the junction kept 13 bases outside the gene matches. The CDR3 DNA reads TGCGCCAGCAGCCCGATACCCACCCGGACAGGGGACTATGGCTACACCTTC. Its protein is CASSPIPTRTGDYGYTF.

This rearrangement joins TRBV2 to TRBJ2-7, with D possibly TRBD2 on 5 matching bases. Germline CDR1 and CDR2: SNHLY and FYNNEI. The CDR3 totals 13 residues. The ends were cut back, 4 bases at V and 5 bases at J, with 12 bases in the middle. The CDR3, as DNA: TGTGCCAGCAGTGGAGGTGAGGGAAACGAGCAGTACTTC. As protein: CASSGGEGNEQYF. Using reference TRBV2 and TRBJ2-7 for the parts outside the CDR3, the full variable domain is EPEVTQTPSHQVTQMGQEVILRCVPISNHLYFYWYRQILGQKVEFLVSFYNNEISEKSEIFDDQFSVERPDGSNFTLKIRSTKLEDSAMYFCASSGGEGNEQYFGPGTRLTVT.

The gene calls are TRBV20-1 and TRBJ2-7, with unresolved D. V shed 4 bases and J shed 0 bases, with 7 bases lying between them. Germline V lookup: CDR1 DFQATT, CDR2 SNEGSKA (reference sequence). CDR3 length: 12 amino acids. The CDR3 reads CSATYSSYEQYF. The CDR3 bases are TGCAGTGCTACCTACAGCTCCTACGAGCAGTACTTC.

This clonotype was seen more than once but under ten times. The chain employs TRBV5-5 and TRBJ2-1; TRBD2 aligns across 8 bases. CDR1 and CDR2 (germline): SGHKS, YYEKEE (reference sequence). The CDR3 has 20 amino acids. The ends lost 4 bases at V and 0 bases at J; junction bases unmatched: 18. The CDR3 sequence is CASSPIAGWGAIGSYNEQFF. CDR3 DNA: TGTGCCAGCAGCCCAATAGCGGGATGGGGGGCCATCGGCTCCTACAATGAGCAGTTCTTC. Drawing the rest from reference TRBV5-5 and TRBJ2-1, the complete variable domain is DAGVTQSPTHLIKTRGQQVTLRCSPISGHKSVSWYQQVLGQGPQFIFQYYEKEERGRGNFPDRFSARQFPNYSSELNVNALLLGDSALYLCASSPIAGWGAIGSYNEQFFGPGTRLTVL.

The chain recombines TRBV6-5 with TRBJ2-7, with D perhaps being TRBD1 or TRBD2 (5 bases each). CDR3 size: 14 residues. Germline V gives CDR1 MNHEY, CDR2 SVGAGI. Trimming removed 6 bases at V and 4 bases at J, with 16 bases between. Here the CDR3 reads CASSPDGDPYEQYF. CDR3 nucleotides: TGTGCCAGCAGCCCGGACGGGGACCCGTACGAGCAGTACTTC.